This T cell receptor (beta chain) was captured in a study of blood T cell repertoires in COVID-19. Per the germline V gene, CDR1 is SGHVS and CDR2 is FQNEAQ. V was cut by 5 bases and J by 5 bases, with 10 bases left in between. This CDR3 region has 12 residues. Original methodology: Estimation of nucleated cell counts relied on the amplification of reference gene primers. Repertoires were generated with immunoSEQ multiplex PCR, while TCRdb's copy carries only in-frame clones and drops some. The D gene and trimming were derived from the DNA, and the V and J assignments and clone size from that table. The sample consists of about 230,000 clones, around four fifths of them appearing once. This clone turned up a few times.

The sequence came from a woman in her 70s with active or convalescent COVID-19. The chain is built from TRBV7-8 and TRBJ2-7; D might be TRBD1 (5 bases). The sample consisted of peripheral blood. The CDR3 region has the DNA TGTGCCAGCAGCCCCCGCAGGGACGAGCAGTACTTC. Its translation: CASSPRRDEQYF.